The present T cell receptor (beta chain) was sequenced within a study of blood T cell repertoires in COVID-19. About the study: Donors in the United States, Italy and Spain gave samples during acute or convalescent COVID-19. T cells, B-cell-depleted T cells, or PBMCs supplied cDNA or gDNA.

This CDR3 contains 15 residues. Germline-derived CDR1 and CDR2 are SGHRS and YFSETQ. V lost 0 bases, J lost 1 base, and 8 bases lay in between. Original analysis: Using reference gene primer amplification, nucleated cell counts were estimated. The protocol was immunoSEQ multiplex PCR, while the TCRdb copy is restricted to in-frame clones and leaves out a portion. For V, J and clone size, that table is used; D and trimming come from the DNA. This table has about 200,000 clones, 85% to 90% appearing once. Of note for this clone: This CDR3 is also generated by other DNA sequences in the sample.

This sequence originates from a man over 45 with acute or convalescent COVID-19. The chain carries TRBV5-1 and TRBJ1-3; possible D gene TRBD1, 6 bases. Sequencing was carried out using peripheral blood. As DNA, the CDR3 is TGCGCCAGCAGCTTGGAACAGGGATCTGGAAACACCATATATTTT. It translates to CASSLEQGSGNTIYF. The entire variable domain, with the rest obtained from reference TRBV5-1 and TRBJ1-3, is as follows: KAGVTQTPRYLIKTRGQQVTLSCSPISGHRSVSWYQQTPGQGLQFLFEYFSETQRNKGNFPGRFSGRQFSNSRSEMNVSTLELGDSALYLCASSLEQGSGNTIYFGEGSWLTVV.